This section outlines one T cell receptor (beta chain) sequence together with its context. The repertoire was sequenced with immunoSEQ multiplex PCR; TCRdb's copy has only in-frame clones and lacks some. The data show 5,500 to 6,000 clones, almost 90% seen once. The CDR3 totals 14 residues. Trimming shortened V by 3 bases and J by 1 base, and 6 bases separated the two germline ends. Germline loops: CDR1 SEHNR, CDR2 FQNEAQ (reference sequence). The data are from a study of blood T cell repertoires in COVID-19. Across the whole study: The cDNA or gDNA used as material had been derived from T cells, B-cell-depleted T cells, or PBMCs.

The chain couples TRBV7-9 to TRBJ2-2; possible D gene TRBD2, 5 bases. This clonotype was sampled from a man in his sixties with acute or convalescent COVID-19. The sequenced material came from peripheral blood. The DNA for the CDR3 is TGTGCCAGCAGCTTCGGGGAGAACACCGGGGAGCTGTTTTTT. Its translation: CASSFGENTGELFF.